This is a list of T cell receptor beta chains from one sample in a study of T-cell reconstitution after alpha-beta-depleted transplantation in children. TCRdb reprocessed the PCR reads via MiXCR and lists one record per CDR3 protein. This table has hundreds of thousands of distinct CDR3 sequences, 10% to 15% appearing once. The sequenced sample was PBMCs, mostly from graft donor cells, obtained 360 days after TCRalphabeta/CD19-depleted stem cell transplant. These receptors originate from a male patient between 5 and 17 years old who had a stem cell transplant for acute myeloid leukemia, so the T cells may come from the graft donor. Each CDR3 is given with its conserved first and last residue. D genes are given only for firm matches. Clone size, where shown, is once, few, many, or a class for clones that have expanded.

size | J | D | V | DNA | CDR3
few | TRBJ2-2 | . | TRBV9 | TGTGCCAGCAGCGTAAGGCCGGCGAACACCGGGGAGCTGTTTTTT | CASSVRPANTGELFF
few | TRBJ2-3 | . | TRBV4-2 | TGTGCCAGCAGCCAAGTGGCGGGGCCCCGCACAGATACGCAGTATTTT | CASSQVAGPRTDTQYF
. | TRBJ1-1 | . | TRBV6-1 | TGTGCCAGTCAGGTGGGGGCCTACATGAACACTGAAGCTTTCTTT | CASQVGAYMNTEAFF
few | TRBJ2-7 | TRBD1 | TRBV28 | TGTGCCAGCAGGGCCATAACCGGGACAGACTCCTACGAGCAGTACTTC | CASRAITGTDSYEQYF
. | TRBJ2-2 | . | TRBV7-2 | TGTGCCAGCAGTAAGGCGACGAACACCGGGGAGCTGTTTTTT | CASSKATNTGELFF
many | TRBJ2-7 | . | TRBV5-6 | TGTGCCAGCAGCGCCCGGGACATTCTTACCTACGAGCAGTACTTC | CASSARDILTYEQYF
. | TRBJ1-1 | . | TRBV9 | TGTGCCAGCAGCGTAGGGGCAGCAATGAACACTGAAGCTTTCTTT | CASSVGAAMNTEAFF
. | TRBJ2-5 | . | TRBV5-1 | TGCGCCAGCAGCTCCGGGCCTAGTGAATACCAAGAGACCCAGTACTTC | CASSSGPSEYQETQYF
. | TRBJ2-5 | . | TRBV7-2 | TGTGCCAGCAGCCCTCCGGGACCTAGGACCCAGTACTTC | CASSPPGPRTQYF
many | TRBJ2-7 | . | TRBV27 | TGTGCCAGCAGTTTGATCCGGCACCAGACCTACGAGCAGTACTTC | CASSLIRHQTYEQYF
many | TRBJ2-1 | TRBD2 | TRBV4-2 | TGTGCCAGCAGCCAAGATCCCCTAGCGGGATTTCACGGGGATGAGCAGTTCTTC | CASSQDPLAGFHGDEQFF
few | TRBJ1-1 | . | TRBV27 | TGTGCCAGCAGTTGGGGACCTAGAGGCCCAATGAACACTGAAGCTTTCTTT | CASSWGPRGPMNTEAFF
many | TRBJ2-5 | . | TRBV28 | TGTGCCAGCAGTTTGGCCTTCCAAGAGACCCAGTACTTC | CASSLAFQETQYF
few | TRBJ1-1 | . | TRBV7-9 | TGTGCCAGCAGCTCGACAGCAAAGACACTCCTGTGTGAAGCTTTCTTT | CASSSTAKTLLCEAFF
few | TRBJ2-1 | . | TRBV7-2 | TGTGCCAGCAGCCTGGTGGTTGGGTATGAGCAGTTCTTC | CASSLVVGYEQFF
. | TRBJ2-5 | . | TRBV4-3 | TGCGCCAGCAGCCAGGGTTTGACAGGCGGTTTGGAGACCCAGTACTTC | CASSQGLTGGLETQYF
once | TRBJ2-7 | . | TRBV3-1 | TGTGCCAGCAGCCAAGTCTCCCCTCTCTACGAGCAGTACTTC | CASSQVSPLYEQYF
few | TRBJ2-1 | TRBD2 | TRBV12-3/TRBV12-4 | TGTGCCAGCAGCAGGACTAGCGGACTATCCTACAATGAGCAGTTCTTC | CASSRTSGLSYNEQFF
few | TRBJ2-7 | . | TRBV20-1 | TGCAGTGCTAGGGAGGCCTACGAGCAGTACTTC | CSAREAYEQYF
few | TRBJ2-2 | . | TRBV25-1 | TGTGCCAGCAGTGAAATCGGCCCTACCGGGGAGCTGTTTTTT | CASSEIGPTGELFF
. | TRBJ2-7 | . | TRBV4-1 | TGCGCCAGCAGCCGGCTGATGAGTGGAGAGCAGTACTTC | CASSRLMSGEQYF
few | TRBJ2-3 | . | TRBV4-2 | TGTGCCAGCAGCCAAGGGACTACAGGATCCGATACGCAGTATTTT | CASSQGTTGSDTQYF
many | TRBJ2-1 | TRBD2 | TRBV19 | TGTGCCAGTGTCCGGGGCGGGAGCAATGAGCAGTTCTTC | CASVRGGSNEQFF
few | TRBJ2-3 | . | TRBV20-1 | TGCGCCCGTCCGGAAGCGGCCACAGATACGCAGTATTTT | CARPEAATDTQYF
few | TRBJ2-1 | TRBD2 | TRBV24-1 | TGTGCCACCAGTGATTATAGCGGGAGTCTGAACAATGAGCAGTTCTTC | CATSDYSGSLNNEQFF
few | TRBJ2-7 | . | TRBV29-1 | TGCAGCGCGCTATCGAGTCAGGCGGGGCGACGGTACGAGCAGTACTTC | CSALSSQAGRRYEQYF
few | TRBJ1-1 | TRBD1 | TRBV28 | TGTGCCAGCAGTTTATGGGACAGGGTGAACACTGAAGCTTTCTTT | CASSLWDRVNTEAFF
few | TRBJ2-1 | TRBD2 | TRBV11-1 | TGTGCCAGCAGCTTAAGAGAGGTAGCGGGAGAGCTGGGGTACAATGAGCAGTTCTTC | CASSLREVAGELGYNEQFF
many | TRBJ1-1 | . | TRBV12-3/TRBV12-4 | TGTGCCAGCAGTGTCACAGGGAGGGGGACTGAAGCTTTCTTT | CASSVTGRGTEAFF
many | TRBJ2-3 | . | TRBV5-1 | TGCGCCAGCAGCTTGAGGCCGGATACGCAGTATTTT | CASSLRPDTQYF
many | TRBJ2-1 | . | TRBV12-3/TRBV12-4 | TGTGCCAGCAGTTTTCCCCCGGGGCCGTTCTTC | CASSFPPGPFF
few | TRBJ1-2 | TRBD1 | TRBV15 | TGTGCCACCAGCAGGGATGAACAGGGGGCGTCGAGGAATGGCTACACCTTC | CATSRDEQGASRNGYTF
few | TRBJ2-2 | . | TRBV10-3 | TGTGCCATCAGTGTGGGTCTAGTCGGTGGGAGCACCGGGGAGCTGTTTTTT | CAISVGLVGGSTGELFF
. | TRBJ2-7 | TRBD1 | TRBV4-3 | TGCGCCAGCAGCCAAGCCCGGGACAGCCCTTGGGGAGCCTACGAGCAGTACTTC | CASSQARDSPWGAYEQYF
. | TRBJ1-5 | . | TRBV10-3 | TGTGCCATCAGTGCCGGGACACTGAGCAATCAGCCCCAGCATTTT | CAISAGTLSNQPQHF
few | TRBJ1-1 | . | TRBV7-2 | TGTGCCAGCAGCTCTTTTTCAGCTGTGAACACTGAAGCTTTCTTT | CASSSFSAVNTEAFF
many | TRBJ2-3 | . | TRBV11-1 | TGTGCCAGCACGCCGGCAGCAGCATTTTTACTTAACCCAGATACGCAGTATTTT | CASTPAAAFLLNPDTQYF
. | TRBJ1-1 | . | TRBV6-5 | TGTGCCAGCAGTTACACATTGGGACGGGGGATGAACACTGAAGCTTTCTTT | CASSYTLGRGMNTEAFF
. | TRBJ2-1 | . | TRBV6-2/TRBV6-3 | TGTGCCAGCAGTTACTCGCGTAGAACTACCTCAGGCTCCTACAATGAGCAGTTCTTC | CASSYSRRTTSGSYNEQFF
. | TRBJ2-7 | . | TRBV20-1 | TGCAGTGCTAGTCAGGGCCCTGCCTACGAGCAGTACTTC | CSASQGPAYEQYF
. | TRBJ2-7 | TRBD2 | TRBV20-1 | TGCAGTGCCCGAGCGGGAGGGTCCTACGAGCAGTACTTC | CSARAGGSYEQYF
few | TRBJ2-1 | TRBD2 | TRBV6-1 | TGTGCCAGCAGTGGGGGACTAGCGGGAGGAGGGCCGCGGTACAATGAGCAGTTCTTC | CASSGGLAGGGPRYNEQFF
. | TRBJ2-4 | TRBD2 | TRBV27 | TGTGCCAGCAGTCTCGGGACTAGCGGGGAGAACATTCAGTACTTC | CASSLGTSGENIQYF
many | TRBJ2-1 | . | TRBV5-1 | TGCGCCAGCAGCTTGGTTGGGCCTATTCGTGAGCAGTTCTTC | CASSLVGPIREQFF
. | TRBJ2-5 | . | TRBV28 | TGTGCCAGCAGCCAAGAGGGCAGCCGGCCCAAGACCCAGTACTTC | CASSQEGSRPKTQYF